This TCR beta chain appears in the sequencing data of a study of OX40 agonist ivuxolimab in advanced cancers. Clones were read by immunoSEQ multiplex PCR, and TCRdb kept only the in-frame ones, dropping some. This table has 25,000 or so clones, around four fifths appearing once. The CDR3 contains 10 residues. The germline V gene encodes CDR1 SQVTM and CDR2 ANQGSEA. V lost 7 bases, J lost 3 bases, and 4 bases lay in between. Points on this clone: Distinct nucleotide sequences in the sample also encode this CDR3.

The gene calls are TRBV29-1 and TRBJ1-3; D unclear. The sequence came from an adult with an advanced solid tumor such as melanoma, head and neck, liver or kidney cancer. The sample consisted of CD4+ or CD8+ T cells sorted from blood, taken in a trial of the OX40 agonist ivuxolimab. The CDR3 DNA follows: TGCAGCGCTGTTGGAAACACCATATATTTT. This encodes CSAVGNTIYF.